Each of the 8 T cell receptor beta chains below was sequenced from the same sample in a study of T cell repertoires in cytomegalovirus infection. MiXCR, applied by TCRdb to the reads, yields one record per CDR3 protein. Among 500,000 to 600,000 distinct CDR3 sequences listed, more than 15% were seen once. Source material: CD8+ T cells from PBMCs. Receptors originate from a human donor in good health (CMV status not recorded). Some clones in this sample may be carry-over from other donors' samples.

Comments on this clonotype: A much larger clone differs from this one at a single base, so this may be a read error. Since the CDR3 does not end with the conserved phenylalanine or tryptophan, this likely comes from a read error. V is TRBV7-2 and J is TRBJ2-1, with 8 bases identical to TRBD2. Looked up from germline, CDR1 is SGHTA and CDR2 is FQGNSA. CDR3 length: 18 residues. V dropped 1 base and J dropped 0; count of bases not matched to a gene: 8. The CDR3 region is CASSLEVTREVSYNEQFC. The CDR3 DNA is TGTGCCAGCAGCTTAGAGGTCACGCGGGAGGTCTCCTACAATGAGCAGTTCTGC.

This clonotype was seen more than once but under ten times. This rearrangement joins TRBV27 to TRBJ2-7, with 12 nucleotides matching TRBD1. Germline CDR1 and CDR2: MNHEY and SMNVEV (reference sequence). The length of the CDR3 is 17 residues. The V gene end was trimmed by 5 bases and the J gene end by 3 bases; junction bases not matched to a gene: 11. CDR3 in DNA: TGTGCCAGCAGTCCCTCTCCGGGGACAGGGGGCAGCTACGAGCAGTACTTC. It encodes CASSPSPGTGGSYEQYF.

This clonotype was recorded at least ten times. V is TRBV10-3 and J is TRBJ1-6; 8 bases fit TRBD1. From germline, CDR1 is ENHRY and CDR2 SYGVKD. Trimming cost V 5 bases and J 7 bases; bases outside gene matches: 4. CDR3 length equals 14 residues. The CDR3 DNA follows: TGTGCCATCAGTAAGACAGGGGCGAATTCACCCCTCCACTTT. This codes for CAISKTGANSPLHF.

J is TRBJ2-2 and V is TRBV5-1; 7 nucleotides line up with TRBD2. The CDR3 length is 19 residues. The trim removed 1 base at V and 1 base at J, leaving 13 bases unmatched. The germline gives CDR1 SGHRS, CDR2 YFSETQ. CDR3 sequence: CASSLPLASGKRNTGELFF. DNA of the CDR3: TGCGCCAGCAGCTTGCCTTTGGCTAGCGGCAAACGGAACACCGGGGAGCTGTTTTTT.

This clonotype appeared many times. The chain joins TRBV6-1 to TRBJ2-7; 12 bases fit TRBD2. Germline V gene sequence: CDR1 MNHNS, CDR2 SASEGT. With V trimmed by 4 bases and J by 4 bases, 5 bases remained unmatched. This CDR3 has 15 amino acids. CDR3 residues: CASSGLAGGRYEQYF. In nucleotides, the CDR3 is TGTGCCAGCAGTGGGCTAGCGGGAGGGAGGTACGAGCAGTACTTC.

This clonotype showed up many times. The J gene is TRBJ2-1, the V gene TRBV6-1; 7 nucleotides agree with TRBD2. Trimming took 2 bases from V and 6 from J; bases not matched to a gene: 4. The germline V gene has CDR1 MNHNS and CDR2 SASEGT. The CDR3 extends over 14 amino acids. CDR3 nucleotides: TGTGCCAGCAGTGAATATGCTAGCGGCAATGAGCAGTTCTTC. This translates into CASSEYASGNEQFF.

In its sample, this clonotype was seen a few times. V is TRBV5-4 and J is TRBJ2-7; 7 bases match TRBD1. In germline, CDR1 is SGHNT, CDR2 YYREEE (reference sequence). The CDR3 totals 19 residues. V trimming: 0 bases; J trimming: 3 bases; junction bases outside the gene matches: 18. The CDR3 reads CASSLESGQIWFVRYEQYF. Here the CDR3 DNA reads TGTGCCAGCAGCTTGGAGTCGGGACAGATATGGTTTGTACGCTACGAGCAGTACTTC.

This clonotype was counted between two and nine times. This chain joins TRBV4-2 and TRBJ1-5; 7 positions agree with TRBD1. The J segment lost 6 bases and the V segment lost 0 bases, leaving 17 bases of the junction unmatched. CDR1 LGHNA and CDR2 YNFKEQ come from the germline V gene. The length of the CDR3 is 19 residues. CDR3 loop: CASSQESGTAYPPSQPQHF. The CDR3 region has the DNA TGTGCCAGCAGCCAAGAATCGGGGACAGCCTATCCACCCAGTCAGCCCCAGCATTTT.